This T cell receptor beta chain came from a study of blood T cell repertoires in COVID-19 (dated by TCRdb to 2019 to 2021). For the study in its entirety: Collaborator samples came from the United States, Italy and Spain and covered acute and convalescent phases of COVID-19. The samples were drawn from the first 160 participants of the ongoing ImmuneRACE study and from 1,254 subjects provided by 6 global collaborators. The sample metadata nearly always contained a de-identified subject ID, COVID-19 status, age in years and sex. The material from the prospective study consisted of cDNA or gDNA derived from T cells, B-cell-depleted T cells, or PBMCs. A freely available public database, intended as a resource for researchers studying the immune response to SARS-CoV-2, is where the repertoires were released. Where HLA class I and class II types were available, the types were taken from metadata supplied by the sample provider, not from assay-based typing. Subjects who had been exposed to COVID-19, were actively infected with it, or had recovered from it provided the deeply sampled blood TCRbeta repertoires that made up the dataset. The research as a whole found: The quantity of clinical and demographic metadata differed by source and by participant and was supplied without curation.

The collaborating institutions used their own protocols to collect whole blood in K2EDTA tubes. For TCRbeta analysis, collaborators shipped samples as frozen whole blood, isolated PBMCs, or DNA extracted from either of those sample types. To note about this clone: Its antigen is currently not known. No much larger clonotype is one base removed from it; base qualities were not supplied.

Taken from the germline V gene, the CDR1 and CDR2 loops are SGHTA and FQGNSA. The V and J ends are trimmed by 3 bases and 2 bases, leaving 8 bases between them. The CDR3 spans 14 residues, from the cysteine through the phenylalanine. Only the CDR3 region is kept as DNA, spanning 42 bases read in frame from base 1. TCRbeta CDR3 regions were amplified from genomic DNA using the immunoSEQ Assay, a bias-controlled multiplex PCR. In the paper's pipeline: The number of nucleated cells in each sample was estimated by amplification of reference gene primers within the assay. Sequence reads were collapsed and filtered to measure the absolute abundance of every unique TCRbeta CDR3 rearrangement. Productive Simpson clonality was computed per sample as the square root of Simpson's diversity index over productive rearrangements. Imported from immuneACCESS, the table was reduced by TCRdb to in-frame sequences with V and J called. These copies leave out some clones; in studies compared against another copy, an unresolved V gene accounts for under half, and the cause of the remainder is not known. V and J calls plus clone size are reproduced from that table; the DNA served to infer D and trimming. The sample table shows about 15,000 clones, and approximately 90% are seen once. The ten largest clones take up around 34% of the sample.

The receptor was derived from a human donor in a cohort sampled during active COVID-19. Input material: peripheral blood. The chain is made from TRBV7-2 and TRBJ1-3; the D gene remains uncertain. The DNA reads as follows: TGTGCCAGCAGCTTCGGTGGGCCTGGAAACACCATATATTTT. Its amino acids are CASSFGGPGNTIYF.